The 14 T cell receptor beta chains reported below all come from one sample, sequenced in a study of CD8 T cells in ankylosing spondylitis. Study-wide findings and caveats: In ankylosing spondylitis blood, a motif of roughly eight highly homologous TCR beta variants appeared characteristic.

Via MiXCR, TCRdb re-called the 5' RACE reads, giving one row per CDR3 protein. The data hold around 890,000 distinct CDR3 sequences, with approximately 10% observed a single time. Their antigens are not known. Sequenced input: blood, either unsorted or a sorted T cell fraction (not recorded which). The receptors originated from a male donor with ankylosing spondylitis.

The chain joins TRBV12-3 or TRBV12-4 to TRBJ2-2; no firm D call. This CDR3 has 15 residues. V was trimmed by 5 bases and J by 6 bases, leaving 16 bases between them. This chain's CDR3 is CASSLSSGTPGELFF. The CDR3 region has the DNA TGTGCCAGCAGTCTCTCCTCCGGAACGCCCGGGGAGCTGTTTTTT.

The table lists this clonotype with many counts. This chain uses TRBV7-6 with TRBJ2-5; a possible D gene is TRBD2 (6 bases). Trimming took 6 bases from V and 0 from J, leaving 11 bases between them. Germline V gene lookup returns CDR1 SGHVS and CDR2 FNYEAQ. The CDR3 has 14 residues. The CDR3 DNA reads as TGTGCCAGCAGAAATCGGGACTACCAAGAGACCCAGTACTTC. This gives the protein CASRNRDYQETQYF.

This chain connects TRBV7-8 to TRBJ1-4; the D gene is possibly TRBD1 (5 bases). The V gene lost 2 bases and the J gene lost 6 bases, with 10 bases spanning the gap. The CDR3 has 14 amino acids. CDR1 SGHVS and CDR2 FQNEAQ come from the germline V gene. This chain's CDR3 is CASSLQSGDEKLFF. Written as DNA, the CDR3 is TGTGCCAGCAGCTTACAATCGGGGGATGAAAAACTGTTTTTT.

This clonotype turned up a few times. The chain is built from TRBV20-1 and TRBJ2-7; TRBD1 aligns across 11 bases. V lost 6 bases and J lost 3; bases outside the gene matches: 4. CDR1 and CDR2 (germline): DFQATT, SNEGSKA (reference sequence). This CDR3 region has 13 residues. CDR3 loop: CSATGTGGYEQYF. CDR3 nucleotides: TGCAGTGCCACCGGGACAGGGGGCTACGAGCAGTACTTC.

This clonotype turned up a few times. The CDR3 sequence is CASTLYLTPPYEQYF. CDR3 DNA sequence: TGTGCCAGCACATTATACCTGACACCACCCTACGAGCAGTACTTC. The rearrangement links TRBV6-2 or TRBV6-3 to TRBJ2-7; D is uncertain. CDR1 and CDR2 (germline): MNHEY, SVGEGT. The CDR3 spans 15 residues. V was shortened by 7 bases and J by 2 bases, with 18 bases between the two germline ends.

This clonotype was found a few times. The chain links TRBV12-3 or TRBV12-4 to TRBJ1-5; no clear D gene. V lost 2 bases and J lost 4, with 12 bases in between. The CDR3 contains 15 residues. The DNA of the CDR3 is TGTGCCAGCAGTTTATCCGGGAGGGCGAATCAGCCCCAGCATTTT. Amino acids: CASSLSGRANQPQHF.

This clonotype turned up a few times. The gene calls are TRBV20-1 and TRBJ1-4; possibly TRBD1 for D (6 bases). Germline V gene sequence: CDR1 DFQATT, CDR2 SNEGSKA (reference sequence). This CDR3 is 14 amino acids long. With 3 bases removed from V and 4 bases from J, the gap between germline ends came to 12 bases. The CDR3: CSASLGTLNEKLFF. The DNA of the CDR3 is TGCAGTGCTAGTTTGGGGACACTTAATGAAAAACTGTTTTTT.

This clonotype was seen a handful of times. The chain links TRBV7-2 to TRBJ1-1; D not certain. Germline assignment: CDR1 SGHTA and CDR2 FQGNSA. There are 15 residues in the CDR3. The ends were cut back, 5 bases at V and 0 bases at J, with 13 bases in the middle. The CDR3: CASSLKASLNTEAFF. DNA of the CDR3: TGTGCCAGCAGCCTTAAGGCCAGCCTGAACACTGAAGCTTTCTTT.

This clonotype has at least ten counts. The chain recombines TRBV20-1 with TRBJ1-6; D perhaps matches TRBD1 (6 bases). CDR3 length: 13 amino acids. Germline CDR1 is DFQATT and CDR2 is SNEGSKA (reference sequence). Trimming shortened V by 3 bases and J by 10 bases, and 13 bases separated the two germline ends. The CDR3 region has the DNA TGCAGTGCTAGTCCCGGGGGCGGCTCACCCCTCCACTTT. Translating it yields CSASPGGGSPLHF.

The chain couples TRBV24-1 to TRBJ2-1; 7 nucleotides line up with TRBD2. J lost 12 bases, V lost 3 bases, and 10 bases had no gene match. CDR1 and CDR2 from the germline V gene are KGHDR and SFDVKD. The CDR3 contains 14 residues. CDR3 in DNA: TGTGCCACCAGTGATACCATTAGCGGGTCGGGGCAGTTCTTC. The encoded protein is CATSDTISGSGQFF.

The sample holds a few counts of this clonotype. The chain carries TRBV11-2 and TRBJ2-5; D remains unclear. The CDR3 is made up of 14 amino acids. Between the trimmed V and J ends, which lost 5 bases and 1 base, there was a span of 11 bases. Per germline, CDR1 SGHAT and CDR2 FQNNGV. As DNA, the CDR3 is TGTGCCAGCAGCCCGAGCTGGGCCCAAGAGACCCAGTACTTC. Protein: CASSPSWAQETQYF.

The CDR3 region has the DNA TGTGCCAGCAGGGGACACGAGAACACTGAAGCTTTCTTT. It is translated as CASRGHENTEAFF. This sequence joins TRBV28 and TRBJ1-1, with D perhaps matching TRBD1 (6 bases). V was trimmed by 6 bases and J by 1 base, leaving 9 bases between them. Germline V gene data show CDR1 as MDHEN and CDR2 as SYDVKM. The CDR3 covers 13 residues. Based on the CDR3 plus reference TRBV28 and TRBJ1-1, the full variable domain is DVKVTQSSRYLVKRTGEKVFLECVQDMDHENMFWYRQDPGLGLRLIYFSYDVKMKEKGDIPEGYSVSREKKERFSLILESASTNQTSMYLCASRGHENTEAFFGQGTRLTVV.

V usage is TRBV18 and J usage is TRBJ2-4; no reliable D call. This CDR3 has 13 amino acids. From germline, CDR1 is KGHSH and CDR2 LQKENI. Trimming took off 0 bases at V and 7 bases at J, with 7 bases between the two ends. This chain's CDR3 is CASSPPGTNIQYF. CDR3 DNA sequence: TGTGCCAGCTCACCACCGGGAACTAACATTCAGTACTTC.

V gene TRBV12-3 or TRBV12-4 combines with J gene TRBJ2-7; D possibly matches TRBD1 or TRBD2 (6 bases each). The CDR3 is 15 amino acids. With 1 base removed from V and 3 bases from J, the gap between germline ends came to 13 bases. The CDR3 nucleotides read TGTGCCAGCAGTTTAGGGAGGGGGACGCGCTACGAGCAGTACTTC. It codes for CASSLGRGTRYEQYF.